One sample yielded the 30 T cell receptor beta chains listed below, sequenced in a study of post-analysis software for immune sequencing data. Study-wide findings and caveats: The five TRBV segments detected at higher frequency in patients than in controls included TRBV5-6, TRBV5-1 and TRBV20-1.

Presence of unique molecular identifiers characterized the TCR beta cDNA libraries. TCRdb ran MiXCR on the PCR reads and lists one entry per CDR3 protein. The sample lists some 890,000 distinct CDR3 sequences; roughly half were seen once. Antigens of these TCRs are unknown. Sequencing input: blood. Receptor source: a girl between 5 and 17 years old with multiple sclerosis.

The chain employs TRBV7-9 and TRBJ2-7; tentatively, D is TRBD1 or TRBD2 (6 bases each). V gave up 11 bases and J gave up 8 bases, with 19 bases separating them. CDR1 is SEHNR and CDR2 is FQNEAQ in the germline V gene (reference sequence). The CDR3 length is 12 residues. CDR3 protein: CAVGGHLGQQYF. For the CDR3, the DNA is TGTGCCGTGGGGGGACACCTAGGCCAGCAGTACTTC.

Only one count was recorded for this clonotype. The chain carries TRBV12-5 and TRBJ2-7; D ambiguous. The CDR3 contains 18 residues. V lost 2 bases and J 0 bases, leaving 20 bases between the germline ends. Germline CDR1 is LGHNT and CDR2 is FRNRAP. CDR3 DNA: TGTGCTAGTGGTTTGCCCTCCCTTTCAGAACGTAGCTCCTACGAGCAGTACTTC. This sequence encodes CASGLPSLSERSSYEQYF.

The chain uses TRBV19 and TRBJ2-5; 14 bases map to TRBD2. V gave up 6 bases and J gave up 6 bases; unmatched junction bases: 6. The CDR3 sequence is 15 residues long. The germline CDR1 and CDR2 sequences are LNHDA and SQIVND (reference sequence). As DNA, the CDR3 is TGTGCCAGTAGCCCCGGGACTAGCGGGAGAAAGACCCAGTACTTC. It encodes CASSPGTSGRKTQYF.

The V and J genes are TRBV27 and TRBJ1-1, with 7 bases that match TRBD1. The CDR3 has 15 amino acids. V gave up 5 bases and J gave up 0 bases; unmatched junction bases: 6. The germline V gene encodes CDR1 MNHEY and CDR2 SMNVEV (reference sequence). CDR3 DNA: TGTGCCAGCAGTCCCTGGGACAGATTGAACACTGAAGCTTTCTTT. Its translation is CASSPWDRLNTEAFF.

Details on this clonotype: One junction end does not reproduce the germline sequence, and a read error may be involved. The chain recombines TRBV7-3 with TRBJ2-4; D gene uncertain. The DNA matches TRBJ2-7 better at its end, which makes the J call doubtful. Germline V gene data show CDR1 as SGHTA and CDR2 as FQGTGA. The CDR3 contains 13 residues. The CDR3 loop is CAGSSTGSLEQYF. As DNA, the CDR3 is TGTGCCGGCAGCTCCACCGGCAGCCTCGAGCAGTACTTC.

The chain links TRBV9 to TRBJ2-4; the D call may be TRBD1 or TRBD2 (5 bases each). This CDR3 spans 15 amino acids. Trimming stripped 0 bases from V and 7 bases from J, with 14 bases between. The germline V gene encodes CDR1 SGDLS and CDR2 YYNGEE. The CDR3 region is CASSVDGGTRNIQYF. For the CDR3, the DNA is TGTGCCAGCAGCGTAGATGGGGGAACTCGGAACATTCAGTACTTC.

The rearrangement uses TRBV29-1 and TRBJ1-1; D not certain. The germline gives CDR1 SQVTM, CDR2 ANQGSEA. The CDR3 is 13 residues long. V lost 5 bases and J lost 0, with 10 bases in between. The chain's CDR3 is CSVQGLLNTEAFF. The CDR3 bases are TGCAGCGTTCAAGGACTTTTGAACACTGAAGCTTTCTTT.

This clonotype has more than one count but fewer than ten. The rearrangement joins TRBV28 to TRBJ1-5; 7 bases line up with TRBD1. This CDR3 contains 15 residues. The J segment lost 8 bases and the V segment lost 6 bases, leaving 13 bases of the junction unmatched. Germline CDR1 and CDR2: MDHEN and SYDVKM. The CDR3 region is CASSPPYRGGEPQHF. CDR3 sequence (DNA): TGTGCCAGCAGCCCCCCCTACAGGGGCGGGGAGCCCCAGCATTTT.

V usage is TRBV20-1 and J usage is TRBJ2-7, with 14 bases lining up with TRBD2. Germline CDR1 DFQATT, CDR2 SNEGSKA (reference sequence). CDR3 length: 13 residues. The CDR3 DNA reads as TGCAGCCCGGGACTAGCGGGAGTCCACGAGCAGTACTTC. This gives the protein CSPGLAGVHEQYF.

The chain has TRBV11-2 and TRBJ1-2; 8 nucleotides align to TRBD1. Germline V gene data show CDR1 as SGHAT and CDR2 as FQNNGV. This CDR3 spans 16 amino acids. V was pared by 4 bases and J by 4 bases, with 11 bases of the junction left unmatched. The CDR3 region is CASSSGQGLLGYGYTF. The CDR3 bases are TGTGCCAGCAGCTCCGGACAGGGCTTACTTGGCTATGGCTACACCTTC.

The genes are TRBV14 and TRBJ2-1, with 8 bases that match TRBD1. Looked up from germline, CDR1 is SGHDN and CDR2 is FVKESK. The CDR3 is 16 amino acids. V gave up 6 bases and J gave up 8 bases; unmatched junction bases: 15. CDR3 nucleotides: TGTGCCAGCAGACAGATCGGACAGGGTGGTTGGGATGAGCAGTTCTTC. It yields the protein CASRQIGQGGWDEQFF.

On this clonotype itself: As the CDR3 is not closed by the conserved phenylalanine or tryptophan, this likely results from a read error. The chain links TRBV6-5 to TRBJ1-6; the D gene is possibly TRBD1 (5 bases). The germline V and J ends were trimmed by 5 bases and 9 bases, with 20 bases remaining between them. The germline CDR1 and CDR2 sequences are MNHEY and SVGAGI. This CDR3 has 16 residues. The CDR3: CASSPAARVRFSPLHL. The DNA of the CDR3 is TGTGCCAGCAGTCCCGCAGCCAGGGTCCGGTTTTCACCCCTCCACTTG.

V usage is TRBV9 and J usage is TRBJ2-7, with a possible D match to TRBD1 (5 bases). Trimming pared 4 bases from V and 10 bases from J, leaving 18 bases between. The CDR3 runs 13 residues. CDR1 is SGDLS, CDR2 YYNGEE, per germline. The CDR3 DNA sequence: TGTGCCAGCAGCCCCATCGGTGACAGCAGCCAGTACTTC. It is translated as CASSPIGDSSQYF. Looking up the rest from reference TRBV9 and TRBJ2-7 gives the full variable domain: DSGVTQTPKHLITATGQRVTLRCSPRSGDLSVYWYQQSLDQGLQFLIQYYNGEERAKGNILERFSAQQFPDLHSELNLSSLELGDSALYFCASSPIGDSSQYFGPGTRLTVT.

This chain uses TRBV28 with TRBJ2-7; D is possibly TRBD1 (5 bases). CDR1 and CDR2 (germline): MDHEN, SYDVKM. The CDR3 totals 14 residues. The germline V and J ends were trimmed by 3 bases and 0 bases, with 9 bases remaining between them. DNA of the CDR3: TGTGCCAGCAGTTTCAGGGCCTCCTCCTACGAGCAGTACTTC. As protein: CASSFRASSYEQYF.

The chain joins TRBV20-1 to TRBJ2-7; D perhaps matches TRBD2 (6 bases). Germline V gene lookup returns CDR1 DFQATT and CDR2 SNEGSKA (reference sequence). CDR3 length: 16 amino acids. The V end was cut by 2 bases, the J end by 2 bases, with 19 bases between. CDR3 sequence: CSARTPRRGPTYEQYF. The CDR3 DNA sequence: TGCAGTGCTAGAACCCCCAGGAGGGGACCAACCTACGAGCAGTACTTC.

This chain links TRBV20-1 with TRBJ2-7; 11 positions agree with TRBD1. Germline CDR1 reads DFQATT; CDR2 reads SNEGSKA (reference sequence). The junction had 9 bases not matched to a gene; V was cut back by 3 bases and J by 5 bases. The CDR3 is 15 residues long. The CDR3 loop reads CSARGWTGGYHEQYF. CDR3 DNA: TGCAGTGCTAGGGGCTGGACAGGGGGCTACCACGAGCAGTACTTC.

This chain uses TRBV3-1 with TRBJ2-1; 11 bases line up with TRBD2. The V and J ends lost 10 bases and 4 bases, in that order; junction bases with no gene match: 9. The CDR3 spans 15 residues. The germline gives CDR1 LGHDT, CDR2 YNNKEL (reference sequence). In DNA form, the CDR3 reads TGTGCCATTTCCTACGGGACTAGCGGATACAATGAGCAGTTCTTC. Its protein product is CAISYGTSGYNEQFF.

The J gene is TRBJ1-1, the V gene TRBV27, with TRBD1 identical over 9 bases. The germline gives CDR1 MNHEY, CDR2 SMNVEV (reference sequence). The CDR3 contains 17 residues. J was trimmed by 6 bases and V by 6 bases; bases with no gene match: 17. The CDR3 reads CASRSRDRAHRDSEAFF. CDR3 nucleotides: TGTGCCAGCAGATCCCGGGACAGGGCGCATCGGGATTCTGAAGCTTTCTTT.

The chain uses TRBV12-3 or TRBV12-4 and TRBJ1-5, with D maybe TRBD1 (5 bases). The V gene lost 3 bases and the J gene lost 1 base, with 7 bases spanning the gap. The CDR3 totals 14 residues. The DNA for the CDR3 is TGTGCCAGCAGTTTTCGGGACAGCAATCAGCCCCAGCATTTT. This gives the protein CASSFRDSNQPQHF.

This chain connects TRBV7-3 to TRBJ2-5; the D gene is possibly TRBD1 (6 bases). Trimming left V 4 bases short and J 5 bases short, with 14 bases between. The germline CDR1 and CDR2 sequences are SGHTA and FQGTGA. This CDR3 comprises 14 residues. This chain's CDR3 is CASSSSRQGETQYF. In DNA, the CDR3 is TGTGCCAGCAGCTCCAGCCGCCAGGGGGAGACCCAGTACTTC.

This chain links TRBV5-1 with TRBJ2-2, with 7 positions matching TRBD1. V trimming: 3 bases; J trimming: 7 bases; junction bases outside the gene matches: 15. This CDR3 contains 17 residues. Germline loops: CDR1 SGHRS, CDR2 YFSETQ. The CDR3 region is CASSYATGFKMGGELFF. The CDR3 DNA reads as TGCGCCAGCAGCTACGCGACAGGGTTCAAGATGGGCGGGGAGCTGTTTTTT.

CDR3 in amino acids: CASSLGQGDSPLHF. The CDR3, as DNA: TGTGCCAGCAGCTTAGGCCAGGGCGATTCACCCCTCCACTTT. The chain recombines TRBV7-6 with TRBJ1-6, with D possibly matching TRBD1 (5 bases). V was pared by 1 base and J by 8 bases, with 9 bases between. The CDR3 is 14 amino acids. Per the germline V gene, CDR1 is SGHVS and CDR2 is FNYEAQ.

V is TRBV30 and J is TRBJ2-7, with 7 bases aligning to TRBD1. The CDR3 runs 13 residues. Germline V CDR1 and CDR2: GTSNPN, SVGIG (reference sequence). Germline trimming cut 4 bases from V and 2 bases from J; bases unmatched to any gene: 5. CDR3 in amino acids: CAWTQGDPYEQYF. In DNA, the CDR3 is TGTGCCTGGACCCAGGGGGACCCCTACGAGCAGTACTTC.

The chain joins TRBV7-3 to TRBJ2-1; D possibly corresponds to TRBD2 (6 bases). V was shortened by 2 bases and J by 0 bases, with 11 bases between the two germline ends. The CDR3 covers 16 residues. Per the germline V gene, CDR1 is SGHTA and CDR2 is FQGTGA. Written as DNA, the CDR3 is TGTGCCAGCAGCTTAGATAGCGGATTCTCCTACAATGAGCAGTTCTTC. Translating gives CASSLDSGFSYNEQFF.

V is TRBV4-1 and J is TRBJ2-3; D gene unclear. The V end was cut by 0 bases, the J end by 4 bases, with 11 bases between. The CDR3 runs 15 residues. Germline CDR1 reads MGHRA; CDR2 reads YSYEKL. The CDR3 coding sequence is TGCGCCAGCAGCCAAGACCCCCCAGTGGCAGATACGCAGTATTTT. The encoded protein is CASSQDPPVADTQYF.

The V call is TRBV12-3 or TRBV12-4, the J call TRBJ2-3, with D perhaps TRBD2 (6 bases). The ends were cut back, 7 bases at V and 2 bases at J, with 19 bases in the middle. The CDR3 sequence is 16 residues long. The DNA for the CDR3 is TGTGCCAGCATCCTCGGAGGGCACAGGTCCACAGATACGCAGTATTTT. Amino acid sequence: CASILGGHRSTDTQYF.

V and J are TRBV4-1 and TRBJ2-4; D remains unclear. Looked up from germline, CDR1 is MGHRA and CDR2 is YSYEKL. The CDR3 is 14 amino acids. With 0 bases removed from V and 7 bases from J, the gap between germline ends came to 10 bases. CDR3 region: CASSQDSRINIQYF. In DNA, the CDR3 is TGCGCCAGCAGCCAAGATAGCCGGATTAACATTCAGTACTTC.

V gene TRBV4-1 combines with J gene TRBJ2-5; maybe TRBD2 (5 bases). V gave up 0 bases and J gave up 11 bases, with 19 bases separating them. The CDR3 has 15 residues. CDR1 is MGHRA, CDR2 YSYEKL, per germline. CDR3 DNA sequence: TGCGCCAGCAGCCAAGATCCCAGCCTGCTCGGGGAGCAGTACTTC. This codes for CASSQDPSLLGEQYF.

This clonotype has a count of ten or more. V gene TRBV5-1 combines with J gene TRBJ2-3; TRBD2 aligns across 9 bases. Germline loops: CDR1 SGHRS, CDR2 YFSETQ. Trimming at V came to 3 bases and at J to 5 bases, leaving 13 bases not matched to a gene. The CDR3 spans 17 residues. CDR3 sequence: CASSSTRAGGPGDTQYF. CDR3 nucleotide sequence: TGCGCCAGCAGCTCTACTAGGGCGGGAGGGCCAGGAGATACGCAGTATTTT.

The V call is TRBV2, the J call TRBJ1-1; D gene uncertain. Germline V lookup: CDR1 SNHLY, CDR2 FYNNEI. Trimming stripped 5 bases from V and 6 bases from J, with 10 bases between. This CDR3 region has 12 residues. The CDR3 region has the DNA TGTGCCAGCAGTTTTAGGTACGCTGAAGCTTTCTTT. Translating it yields CASSFRYAEAFF. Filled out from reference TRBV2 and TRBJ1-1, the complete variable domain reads EPEVTQTPSHQVTQMGQEVILRCVPISNHLYFYWYRQILGQKVEFLVSFYNNEISEKSEIFDDQFSVERPDGSNFTLKIRSTKLEDSAMYFCASSFRYAEAFFGQGTRLTVV.